The 16 T cell receptor beta chains below were found in one sample sequenced in a study of cytomegalovirus exposure and HLA in healthy donors (dated by TCRdb to 2016 to 2017). The protocol used for the library was the immunoSEQ multiplex PCR assay. The multiplex PCR relied on a mix of 60 forward primers for TCR Vbeta segments and 13 reverse primers for TCR Jbeta segments. Entries here come from immuneACCESS through TCRdb and include only in-frame sequences with V and J called. Some clones fail to appear in such tables; in the studies checked, an unresolved V gene covers under half of the shortfall, and the cause of the remainder is unknown. The sample profile shows 150,000 to 200,000 clones; over 60% of them were found once. Of the sample, 0.95% to 1.4% is held by the ten largest clones. Sequencing was performed on PBMCs. These receptors originate from a woman aged 40-49 years in good health and CMV-seronegative.

This chain uses TRBV9 with TRBJ2-1; TRBD2 matches 8 bases. The CDR3 covers 15 residues. Germline V gene sequence: CDR1 SGDLS, CDR2 YYNGEE. Trimming removed 0 bases from V and 7 bases from J; junction bases left unmatched: 6. CDR3 sequence (DNA): TGTGCCAGCAGCGTAGAAGCGGGAGCTGGGAATGAGCAGTTCTTC. Translating gives CASSVEAGAGNEQFF.

The rearrangement joins TRBV7-6 to TRBJ1-2; 7 positions agree with TRBD1. This CDR3 is 15 amino acids long. With V trimmed by 5 bases and J by 3 bases, 9 bases remained unmatched. Per germline, CDR1 SGHVS and CDR2 FNYEAQ. The CDR3, as DNA: TGTGCCAGCAGCCGGAACTCCGGGACAGACTATGGCTACACCTTC. Amino acid sequence: CASSRNSGTDYGYTF.

This rearrangement joins TRBV27 to TRBJ2-7; perhaps TRBD1 as D (5 bases). The CDR3 runs 15 residues. The germline V gene has CDR1 MNHEY and CDR2 SMNVEV (reference sequence). Trimming cost V 3 bases and J 1 base, with 13 bases left between them. The CDR3 loop reads CASSLGRASSYEQYF. The CDR3 coding sequence is TGTGCCAGCAGTTTGGGCAGGGCCTCGTCCTACGAGCAGTACTTC.

This chain uses TRBV5-1 with TRBJ1-2, with 8 bases identical to TRBD1. The germline CDR1 and CDR2 sequences are SGHRS and YFSETQ. The CDR3 contains 15 residues. With 3 bases clipped from V and 1 base from J, the junction kept 5 bases outside the gene matches. For the CDR3, the DNA is TGCGCCAGCAGCTCCGGACAGGGAGTTAACTATGGCTACACCTTC. It is translated as CASSSGQGVNYGYTF.

The chain joins TRBV7-8 to TRBJ1-5; 7 bases are shared with TRBD1. This CDR3 is built from 15 residues. With 1 base clipped from V and 4 bases from J, the junction kept 4 bases outside the gene matches. CDR1 SGHVS and CDR2 FQNEAQ come from the germline V gene. The CDR3, as DNA: TGTGCCAGCAGCTTAGTTTTGGGACAGAATCAGCCCCAGCATTTT. Translated: CASSLVLGQNQPQHF.

V and J are TRBV2 and TRBJ2-5; weak D call: TRBD2 (6 bases). Per the germline V gene, CDR1 is SNHLY and CDR2 is FYNNEI. V was cut by 7 bases and J by 4 bases, with 13 bases left in between. This CDR3 has 13 amino acids. The CDR3 nucleotides are TGTGCCAGCACCCGGGAGTCCTTAGAGACCCAGTACTTC. Protein product: CASTRESLETQYF.

The rearrangement links TRBV19 to TRBJ1-5; D gene uncertain. The CDR3 is made up of 15 amino acids. Trimming took off 5 bases at V and 3 bases at J, with 14 bases between the two ends. Looked up from germline, CDR1 is LNHDA and CDR2 is SQIVND (reference sequence). The CDR3 DNA reads as TGTGCCAGTAGTGCAGCCGTAAGCGTCAATCAGCCCCAGCATTTT. Translation gives CASSAAVSVNQPQHF.

The chain couples TRBV5-4 to TRBJ2-5; the match to TRBD2 covers 10 bases. CDR3 length: 17 residues. V shed 0 bases and J 4 bases; nucleotides not matched to a gene: 9. Germline assignment: CDR1 SGHNT and CDR2 YYREEE (reference sequence). CDR3: CASSLGGRSGRGETQYF. CDR3 DNA: TGTGCCAGCAGCTTGGGTGGACGGAGCGGGAGGGGAGAGACCCAGTACTTC.

The chain carries TRBV6-1 and TRBJ1-2; perhaps TRBD1 as D (6 bases). The V end lost 9 bases, the J end lost 6 bases, and 14 bases lay between the germline ends. CDR1 and CDR2 (germline): MNHNS, SASEGT. This CDR3 has 12 residues. CDR3 protein: CASNRDIHGYTF. CDR3 DNA sequence: TGTGCCAGTAATAGGGACATCCATGGCTACACCTTC.

The chain carries TRBV19 and TRBJ2-2; 8 nucleotides align to TRBD2. V was clipped by 1 base and J by 8 bases; unmatched bases: 3. This CDR3 contains 14 residues. Looked up from germline, CDR1 is LNHDA and CDR2 is SQIVND (reference sequence). The DNA for the CDR3 is TGTGCCAGTAGTATAGCGGGAGGGGCAGGGGAGCTGTTTTTT. This translates into CASSIAGGAGELFF.

V and J are TRBV5-1 and TRBJ2-1, with 14 bases fitting TRBD2. Germline loops: CDR1 SGHRS, CDR2 YFSETQ. The CDR3 is 15 amino acids. After removal of 4 bases from V and 10 bases from J, the junction contained 7 bases not matched to a gene. The chain's CDR3 is CASSAPGLAGVEQFF. The CDR3 DNA is TGCGCCAGCAGCGCTCCGGGACTAGCGGGAGTAGAGCAGTTCTTC.

The chain couples TRBV21-1 to TRBJ1-4; the listed D gene, TRBD1, was not tested against the DNA. TRBV21-1 is shown as a pseudogene. This CDR3 spans 18 amino acids. CDR3 DNA sequence: TGTGCCAGCAGCAAAGTGGGAGACAGGGGGCGGACTAATGAAAAACTGTTTTTT. This sequence encodes CASSKVGDRGRTNEKLFF.

The chain combines TRBV11-3 with TRBJ1-2; D remains ambiguous. Germline values: CDR1 SGHNT, CDR2 YENEEA. CDR3 size: 14 residues. Trimming pared 4 bases from V and 8 bases from J, leaving 17 bases between. In nucleotides, the CDR3 is TGTGCCAGCAGCTCTGGTGTGAGGCTTCGAGGCTACACCTTC. The encoded protein is CASSSGVRLRGYTF.

This clone occurred a few times. This CDR3 is also generated by other DNA sequences in the sample. The chain recombines TRBV27 with TRBJ2-6, with 8 bases matching TRBD1. Germline CDR1 is MNHEY and CDR2 is SMNVEV (reference sequence). This CDR3 is 15 amino acids long. The V gene end was trimmed by 6 bases and the J gene end by 1 base; junction bases not matched to a gene: 2. In DNA, the CDR3 is TGTGCCAGCAGGAGACAGGGGTCTGGGGCCAACGTCCTGACTTTC. This gives the protein CASRRQGSGANVLTF.

The V gene is TRBV5-1, the J gene TRBJ2-7; 8 nucleotides agree with TRBD1. The CDR3 length is 15 residues. V lost 4 bases and J lost 3; bases outside the gene matches: 9. CDR1 and CDR2 from the germline V gene are SGHRS and YFSETQ. CDR3 sequence (DNA): TGCGCCAGCAGCCCCGCGGGGACAGGCTACTACGAGCAGTACTTC. Translation: CASSPAGTGYYEQYF. Combining the CDR3 with reference TRBV5-1 and TRBJ2-7 gives the whole variable domain KAGVTQTPRYLIKTRGQQVTLSCSPISGHRSVSWYQQTPGQGLQFLFEYFSETQRNKGNFPGRFSGRQFSNSRSEMNVSTLELGDSALYLCASSPAGTGYYEQYFGPGTRLTVT.

The chain couples TRBV2 to TRBJ2-3; TRBD1 matches 9 bases. After removal of 6 bases from V and 3 bases from J, the junction contained 10 bases not matched to a gene. The CDR3 has 16 amino acids. Germline CDR1 reads SNHLY; CDR2 reads FYNNEI. The DNA of the CDR3 is TGTGCCAGCAGCTCGTCCCTCGGACAGGGGACAGATACGCAGTATTTT. Protein sequence: CASSSSLGQGTDTQYF. Complete variable domain (other parts from reference TRBV2 and TRBJ2-3): EPEVTQTPSHQVTQMGQEVILRCVPISNHLYFYWYRQILGQKVEFLVSFYNNEISEKSEIFDDQFSVERPDGSNFTLKIRSTKLEDSAMYFCASSSSLGQGTDTQYFGPGTRLTVL.